Below are 24 T cell receptor beta chains sequenced from a single sample in a study of PD-L1 blockade in urothelial cancer. Clones were sequenced by immunoSEQ multiplex PCR, and TCRdb holds only the in-frame ones, with some missing. The sample holds fewer than 75,000 clones, around 90% seen once. Time point given: pretreatment peripheral blood. Here the sequenced sample was PBMCs, taken around atezolizumab (anti-PD-L1) treatment. The receptors shown here come from a man aged 70 or older with urothelial cancer.

The chain recombines TRBV28 with TRBJ1-5, with 9 nucleotides matching TRBD1. This CDR3 has 16 residues. CDR1 MDHEN and CDR2 SYDVKM come from the germline V gene. J gave up 4 bases and V 5 bases, and 9 bases lay outside the gene matches. CDR3 protein: CASSRLDRGGNQPQHF. Here the CDR3 DNA reads TGTGCCAGCAGTCGACTCGACAGGGGGGGGAATCAGCCCCAGCATTTT.

This chain joins TRBV9 and TRBJ2-2; no clear D gene. Trimming took 3 bases from V and 4 from J, leaving 7 bases between them. This CDR3 has 13 amino acids. Per the germline V gene, CDR1 is SGDLS and CDR2 is YYNGEE. CDR3 sequence reads: CASSASFTGELFF. In nucleotides, the CDR3 is TGTGCCAGCAGCGCTAGTTTCACCGGGGAGCTGTTTTTT.

CDR3 DNA: TGTGCCTGGAGCCCGGACGGAGGTAGGGTCACAGATACGCAGTATTTT. It translates to CAWSPDGGRVTDTQYF. This chain links TRBV30 with TRBJ2-3; a possible D gene is TRBD2 (5 bases). Germline V gene lookup returns CDR1 GTSNPN and CDR2 SVGIG (reference sequence). With 3 bases removed from V and 2 bases from J, the gap between germline ends came to 18 bases. The CDR3 length is 16 residues.

The CDR3 sequence: CASSQGSGFMNEQFF. CDR3 bases: TGCGCCAGCAGCCAAGGTAGCGGATTTATGAATGAGCAGTTCTTC. The chain has TRBV4-1 and TRBJ2-1; tentative D call: TRBD2 (6 bases). The CDR3 is 15 residues long. Per germline, CDR1 MGHRA and CDR2 YSYEKL. Trimming removed 1 base at V and 7 bases at J, with 14 bases between.

The chain uses TRBV28 and TRBJ2-3; 10 bases align to TRBD2. CDR1 and CDR2 (germline): MDHEN, SYDVKM. J was trimmed by 9 bases and V by 8 bases; bases with no gene match: 23. CDR3 length equals 18 residues. CDR3 amino acids: CASLKSLLGASGSTTQYF. DNA of the CDR3: TGTGCCAGCCTTAAAAGTCTTCTTGGGGCTAGCGGGAGTACGACGCAGTATTTT.

This chain connects TRBV7-9 to TRBJ2-1, with 7 bases lining up with TRBD2. Germline CDR1 reads SEHNR; CDR2 reads FQNEAQ (reference sequence). Trimming took 6 bases from V and 6 from J; bases not matched to a gene: 17. The CDR3 covers 17 residues. In DNA form, the CDR3 reads TGTGCCAGCAGTTTATGGGGTAAAAGCGGGATGTTCAATGAGCAGTTCTTC. It yields the protein CASSLWGKSGMFNEQFF.

The chain has TRBV2 and TRBJ2-4; D call uncertain. The CDR3 is 14 residues long. CDR1 and CDR2 from the germline V gene are SNHLY and FYNNEI. V shed 3 bases and J shed 0 bases, with 6 bases lying between them. CDR3 nucleotide sequence: TGTGCCAGCAGTGACTCGGGAGCCAAAAACATTCAGTACTTC. It translates to CASSDSGAKNIQYF.

The count of this clone is one. The genes are TRBV19 and TRBJ1-1, with 8 bases identical to TRBD1. The ends lost 2 bases at V and 1 base at J; junction bases unmatched: 3. Germline CDR1 reads LNHDA; CDR2 reads SQIVND (reference sequence). CDR3 length: 15 residues. Written as DNA, the CDR3 is TGTGCCAGTAGTATACAGGGGGCAAGGAACACTGAAGCTTTCTTT. It translates to CASSIQGARNTEAFF.

This chain uses TRBV4-1 with TRBJ2-2; D not certain. Germline lookup yields CDR1 MGHRA and CDR2 YSYEKL. There are 13 residues in the CDR3. Trimming took 1 base from V and 6 from J, leaving 6 bases between them. The CDR3 DNA reads TGCGCCAGCAGCCAAGTGGTAGCCGGGGAGCTGTTTTTT. It codes for CASSQVVAGELFF.

The CDR3 spells CASSPGTRNYEQYF. The CDR3 DNA follows: TGTGCCAGCAGCCCGGGTACCCGGAACTACGAGCAGTACTTC. The rearrangement joins TRBV7-9 to TRBJ2-7, with D uncertain. CDR1 and CDR2 (germline): SEHNR, FQNEAQ (reference sequence). The CDR3 runs 14 residues. Trimming removed 5 bases from V and 3 bases from J, with 14 bases in between.

This rearrangement joins TRBV19 to TRBJ2-1, with D possibly being TRBD2 (5 bases). Per the germline V gene, CDR1 is LNHDA and CDR2 is SQIVND (reference sequence). The CDR3 runs 17 residues. The germline V and J ends were trimmed by 1 base and 9 bases, with 22 bases remaining between them. The CDR3 region has the DNA TGTGCCAGTAGTATAGCATCTCTCGACTATAAAGGTGGTGAGCAGTTCTTC. Translating it yields CASSIASLDYKGGEQFF.

The chain employs TRBV5-1 and TRBJ2-3; TRBD1 matches at 8 bases. The CDR3 has 15 residues. From germline, CDR1 is SGHRS and CDR2 YFSETQ. V trimming: 2 bases; J trimming: 0 bases; junction bases outside the gene matches: 2. The CDR3 bases are TGCGCCAGCAGCTTCTCAGGGGGCAGCACAGATACGCAGTATTTT. This sequence encodes CASSFSGGSTDTQYF. The full variable domain, in which reference TRBV5-1 and TRBJ2-3 provide the parts outside the CDR3, is KAGVTQTPRYLIKTRGQQVTLSCSPISGHRSVSWYQQTPGQGLQFLFEYFSETQRNKGNFPGRFSGRQFSNSRSEMNVSTLELGDSALYLCASSFSGGSTDTQYFGPGTRLTVL.

This clone was counted once. The chain links TRBV19 to TRBJ2-1; TRBD2 agrees at 9 bases. The V segment lost 4 bases and the J segment 7 bases; nucleotides outside the gene matches: 11. The CDR3 consists of 16 residues. Germline V gives CDR1 LNHDA, CDR2 SQIVND (reference sequence). The CDR3 DNA reads as TGTGCCAGTAGTACCGGAGCGGGAGGCTATAGGAATGAGCAGTTCTTC. It is translated as CASSTGAGGYRNEQFF.

The chain has TRBV7-6 and TRBJ2-7; D possibly corresponds to TRBD1 (6 bases). CDR1 and CDR2 (germline): SGHVS, FNYEAQ. The CDR3 consists of 13 residues. V was cut by 4 bases and J by 3 bases, with 10 bases left in between. CDR3 DNA: TGTGCCAGCAGCTCCGGGACACTCTACGAGCAGTACTTC. Protein product: CASSSGTLYEQYF.

In this sample, this clone turned up once. The chain recombines TRBV5-6 with TRBJ2-7; 8 bases match TRBD2. Germline V gives CDR1 SGHDT, CDR2 YYEEEE. V shed 1 base and J 3 bases; nucleotides not matched to a gene: 6. This CDR3 is built from 15 residues. The CDR3 loop reads CASSLFRGLVYEQYF. DNA for the CDR3: TGTGCCAGCAGCTTGTTCCGGGGACTAGTCTACGAGCAGTACTTC.

V and J are TRBV6-1 and TRBJ2-3, with 7 bases identical to TRBD2. Germline V gives CDR1 MNHNS, CDR2 SASEGT. The CDR3 is 16 residues long. The trim removed 4 bases at V and 5 bases at J, leaving 12 bases unmatched. CDR3 in amino acids: CASSGEGAGVIDTQYF. CDR3 nucleotide sequence: TGTGCCAGCAGTGGGGAAGGGGCGGGAGTAATAGATACGCAGTATTTT.

In regard to this clone: Other DNA sequences in this specimen translate into the identical CDR3. This chain joins TRBV2 and TRBJ1-4; TRBD1 aligns across 7 bases. The CDR3 is 15 residues long. Trimming removed 2 bases from V and 0 bases from J; junction bases left unmatched: 0. CDR1 SNHLY and CDR2 FYNNEI come from the germline V gene. CDR3 in amino acids: CASSETGATNEKLFF. DNA of the CDR3: TGTGCCAGCAGTGAAACAGGGGCAACTAATGAAAAACTGTTTTTT. The entire variable domain, with the rest obtained from reference TRBV2 and TRBJ1-4, is as follows: EPEVTQTPSHQVTQMGQEVILRCVPISNHLYFYWYRQILGQKVEFLVSFYNNEISEKSEIFDDQFSVERPDGSNFTLKIRSTKLEDSAMYFCASSETGATNEKLFFGSGTQLSVL.

The V and J genes are TRBV28 and TRBJ2-7, with TRBD2 identical over 11 bases. The CDR3 contains 14 residues. CDR1 is MDHEN and CDR2 is SYDVKM in the germline V gene. V was clipped by 5 bases and J by 4 bases; unmatched bases: 4. Here the CDR3 DNA reads TGTGCCAGCAGTCCGGGACTAGCGGCATACGAGCAGTACTTC. Amino acid sequence: CASSPGLAAYEQYF.

The CDR3 loop reads CASSDAGGPTDTQYF. DNA of the CDR3: TGTGCCAGCAGTGATGCGGGAGGGCCGACAGATACGCAGTATTTT. This rearrangement joins TRBV25-1 to TRBJ2-3; TRBD2 aligns across 9 bases. Germline V gene lookup returns CDR1 MGHDK and CDR2 SYGVNS. After removal of 3 bases from V and 3 bases from J, the junction contained 4 bases not matched to a gene. This CDR3 has 15 residues.

In its sample, this clone was seen once. The J gene is TRBJ2-7, the V gene TRBV27; TRBD1 agrees at 7 bases. The CDR3 covers 14 residues. V lost 3 bases, J lost 6 bases, and 8 bases stayed unmatched. Germline CDR1 MNHEY, CDR2 SMNVEV (reference sequence). CDR3 protein: CASSFHDRVGEQYF. The CDR3 DNA follows: TGTGCCAGCAGTTTCCACGACAGGGTCGGCGAGCAGTACTTC.

This sequence joins TRBV5-6 and TRBJ2-7, with 12 nucleotides matching TRBD2. In germline, CDR1 is SGHDT, CDR2 YYEEEE. There are 16 residues in the CDR3. Trimming took 2 bases from V and 2 from J; bases not matched to a gene: 5. CDR3 nucleotide sequence: TGTGCCAGCAGCTTTCAGGGACTAGCGGGCCCCTACGAGCAGTACTTC. Its translation: CASSFQGLAGPYEQYF.

This clone was observed once. The chain uses TRBV19 and TRBJ1-5; 8 positions match TRBD1. V lost 6 bases to trimming and J lost 6 bases; unmatched junction nucleotides: 10. The CDR3 totals 15 residues. Germline loops: CDR1 LNHDA, CDR2 SQIVND (reference sequence). This CDR3 is CASSPDRVAFQPQHF. CDR3 sequence (DNA): TGTGCCAGTAGCCCGGACAGGGTGGCGTTTCAGCCCCAGCATTTT.

This chain connects TRBV7-2 to TRBJ2-3; 13 positions match TRBD2. J gave up 8 bases and V 3 bases, and 11 bases lay outside the gene matches. This CDR3 is built from 17 residues. Per germline, CDR1 SGHTA and CDR2 FQGNSA. The CDR3 DNA is TGTGCCAGCAGCTTCCAGACTAGCGGGGGGACATCGGGTACGCAGTATTTT. This gives the protein CASSFQTSGGTSGTQYF.

In nucleotides, the CDR3 is TGTGCCAGCAGCTTATTAACCGGAGGTGAGCAGTTCTTC. Residues: CASSLLTGGEQFF. J is TRBJ2-1 and V is TRBV7-3; D possibly corresponds to TRBD2 (5 bases). The V and J ends lost 2 bases and 9 bases respectively, with 11 bases between them. CDR1 is SGHTA, CDR2 FQGTGA, per germline. This CDR3 has 13 amino acids.